The T cell receptor beta chain under discussion was sequenced for a study of OX40 agonist ivuxolimab in advanced cancers. Study-wide context: Ivuxolimab was an agonistic, fully human IgG2 monoclonal antibody directed against OX40 (CD134), a costimulatory receptor. Intravenous ivuxolimab was administered to patients every 2 weeks at six dose levels: 0.01, 0.1, 0.3, 1.5, 3 and 10 mg/kg. Among the roughly 52 dose-escalation patients, about 20 had hepatocellular carcinoma, 15 melanoma, 9 renal cell carcinoma and 9 head and neck cancer. A male proportion of nearly 85% and a mean age of about 60 years, ranging from roughly 23 to 80, were recorded for the dose-escalation cohort. Prior anti-PD-1, anti-PD-L1 or anti-CTLA-4 therapy was permitted, and approximately 39% of dose-escalation patients had received checkpoint inhibitors. Partial responses occurred in three dose-escalation patients, of whom one had hepatocellular carcinoma and two had cutaneous melanoma. The point of sequencing TCRbeta in the periphery was to test whether ivuxolimab changed TCR sequence diversity and drove clonal T-cell expansion. The paper describes the monotherapy dose-escalation part (N of about 54 patients) of the phase I trial of ivuxolimab.

For sequencing of the TCRbeta CDR3 region, genomic DNA was extracted from the sorted cells. The immunoSEQ Assay was used for sequencing of TCRbeta CDR3 regions. What TCRdb holds here is the immuneACCESS table cut down to in-frame rearrangements. Part of the clones is not present; checked against another copy, under half of the missing clones reflect an unresolved V gene, and the others are unexplained. Counted in this sample were about 9,900 clones; roughly three quarters of them appeared once. Roughly a quarter of the sample is held by the ten biggest clonotypes. The trial excluded patients who had a history of autoimmune disease or who were on systemic immunosuppression. In every dose cohort, peripheral blood was drawn for TCR sequencing at baseline, cycle 4 day 1, and cycle 7 day 1. The samples were drawn from a first-in-human, open-label, multicenter phase I dose-escalation trial of ivuxolimab. The trial enrolled adults with locally advanced or metastatic head and neck squamous cell, hepatocellular, melanoma or renal cell carcinoma. Before TCR sequencing, CD4+ T cells and CD8+ T cells were sorted from peripheral blood as separate populations.

The CDR3 holds 12 amino acids from the cysteine to the phenylalanine. Only CDR3 DNA is held: 36 bases, read in frame from base 1. V sheds 4 bases and J sheds 3 bases, leaving 9 bases between their ends. The germline V gene sets CDR1 to SQVTM and CDR2 to ANQGSEA. What the study reported, not specific to this receptor: At doses of 0.1 to 3.0 mg/kg, clonal expansion of both CD4+ and CD8+ blood T cells was observed from baseline to week 6. In the 0.1-3.0 mg/kg groups, partial responders were among the patients with the lowest normalized peripheral clonal expansion, particularly in CD8+ T cells. Low levels of normalized T-cell clonal expansion were also seen in some patients who did not respond. After ivuxolimab, CD8+ T cells had more expanded clones than CD4+ T cells on average. Which antigens the clonally expanded peripheral T cells were specific for was not determined.

On this clone itself: What this receptor recognizes is not known. There are no base qualities to consult, and no much larger clone falls within one base.

Sample: CD4+ or CD8+ T cells sorted from blood, taken in a trial of the OX40 agonist ivuxolimab. Recombination linked TRBV29-1 to TRBJ2-5, with TRBD1 as a weak D call on 5 bases. The sequence derives from an adult with an advanced solid tumor such as melanoma, head and neck, liver or kidney cancer. The CDR3 is CSVVRREETQYF. The DNA is TGCAGCGTTGTCCGCAGGGAAGAGACCCAGTACTTC.